The clone carrying this T cell receptor beta chain was seen a handful of times. Its antigen is as yet unknown. The entry originates in a study of response to subunit inactivated influenza vaccine. General study points: Researchers suggested that each seasonal influenza vaccination recruits few new T cells.

TCRdb reprocessed the RT-PCR reads with MiXCR, giving one entry per CDR3 protein. Counted here are 290,000 or so distinct CDR3 sequences, over 20% occurring once; the ten biggest clones make up 10%. Germline V gene data show CDR1 as DFQATT and CDR2 as SNEGSKA (reference sequence). V lost 3 bases and J 3 bases, leaving 20 bases between the germline ends. CDR3 size: 16 residues. The clonotype originates from a man between 50 and 69 years old who received an inactivated influenza vaccine. This material consisted of PBMCs from blood, taken about 20 months after vaccination. The gene calls are TRBV20-1 and TRBJ1-2; a possible D gene is TRBD1 (5 bases). The CDR3 nucleotides read TGCAGTGCTAGGGCTTTGGGGCGCCTATCGGACTATGGCTACACCTTC. Protein: CSARALGRLSDYGYTF.